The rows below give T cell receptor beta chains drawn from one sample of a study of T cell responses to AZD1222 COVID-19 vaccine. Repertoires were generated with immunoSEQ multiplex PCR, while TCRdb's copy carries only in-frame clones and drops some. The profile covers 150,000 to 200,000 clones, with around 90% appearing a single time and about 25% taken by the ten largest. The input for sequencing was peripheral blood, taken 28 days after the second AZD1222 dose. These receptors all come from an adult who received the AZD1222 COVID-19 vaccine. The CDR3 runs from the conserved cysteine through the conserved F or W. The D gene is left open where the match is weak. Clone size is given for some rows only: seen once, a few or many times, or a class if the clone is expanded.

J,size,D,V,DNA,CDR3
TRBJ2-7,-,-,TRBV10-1,TGCGCCAGCCCAAAGGGGGGGCCCTACGAGCAGTACTTC,CASPKGGPYEQYF
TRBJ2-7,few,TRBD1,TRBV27,TGTGCCAGCAGTCACGACAGGGAAACCTACGAGCAGTACTTC,CASSHDRETYEQYF
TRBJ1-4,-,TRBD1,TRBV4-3,TGCGCCAGCAGCCAAGGGACAGGGGGGGAAAAACTGTTTTTT,CASSQGTGGEKLFF
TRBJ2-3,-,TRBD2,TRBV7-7,TGTGCTAGCAGCTTACAAGCGGGAGGTCCCGATACGCAGTATTTT,CASSLQAGGPDTQYF
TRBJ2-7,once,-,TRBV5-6,TGTGCCAGCAGCTCCTCGGACAGCTCCTACGAGCAGTACTTC,CASSSSDSSYEQYF
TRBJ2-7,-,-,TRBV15,TGTGCCACCAGCAGAGGACCGGGCTTCGAGCAGTACTTC,CATSRGPGFEQYF
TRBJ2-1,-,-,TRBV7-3,TGTGCCAGCAGCCCACCCCCCCCATTTGAGCAGTTCTTC,CASSPPPPFEQFF
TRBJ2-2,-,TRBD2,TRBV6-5,TGTGCCAGCAGCACACTAGCGGGAGGGGCCGGGGAGCTGTTTTTT,CASSTLAGGAGELFF
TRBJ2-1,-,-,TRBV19,TGTGCCAGTAGTAAGCTAGTCGGCTCCTACAATGAGCAGTTCTTC,CASSKLVGSYNEQFF
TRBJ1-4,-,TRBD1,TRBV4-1,TGCGCCAGCAGCCCCCGACAGGGGGATAATGAAAAACTGTTTTTT,CASSPRQGDNEKLFF
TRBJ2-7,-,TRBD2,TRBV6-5,TGTGCCAGCAGCGCAAGCGGGGGCAGCTCCTACGAGCAGTACTTC,CASSASGGSSYEQYF
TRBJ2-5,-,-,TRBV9,TGTGCCAGCAGCGCAGCAGGGGCAGAGACCCAGTACTTC,CASSAAGAETQYF
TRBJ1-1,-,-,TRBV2,TGTGCCAGCAGAATGAAGCCGGATAACACTGAAGCTTTCTTT,CASRMKPDNTEAFF
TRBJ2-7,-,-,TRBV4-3,TGCGCCAGCAGCCAAGGGTCCGGGACTCTATCCTACGAGCAGTACTTC,CASSQGSGTLSYEQYF
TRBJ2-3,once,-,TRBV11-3,TGTGCCAGCAGCTTATCGGATGTCACAGATACGCAGTATTTT,CASSLSDVTDTQYF
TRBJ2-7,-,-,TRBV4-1,TGCGCCAGCAGCCCTGACGAAATTTCCTACGAGCAGTACTTC,CASSPDEISYEQYF
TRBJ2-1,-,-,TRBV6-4,TGTGCCAGCAGTGACCCCCAGGGCGCGGCCAATGAGCAGTTCTTC,CASSDPQGAANEQFF
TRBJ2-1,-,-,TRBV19,TGTGCCAGCTCCTTTTTTAAGGGCCAGCGTGAGCAGTTCTTC,CASSFFKGQREQFF
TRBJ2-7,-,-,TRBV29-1,TGCAGCGCAGTTCGGGACGAAGCCTACGAGCAGTACTTC,CSAVRDEAYEQYF
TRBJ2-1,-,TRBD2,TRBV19,TGTGCCAGTAGACGGACCGGGACTAGCGGCTCCTACAATGAGCAGTTCTTC,CASRRTGTSGSYNEQFF
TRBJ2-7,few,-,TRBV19,TGTGCCAGTAGTATAGATCTGAGTAGCTCCTACGAGCAGTACTTC,CASSIDLSSSYEQYF
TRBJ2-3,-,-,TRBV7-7,TGTGCTAGCAGCTTAGGTCCCACAGATACGCAGTATTTT,CASSLGPTDTQYF